The rows below give T cell receptor beta chains drawn from one sample of a study of shared clonotypes between healthy human individuals. TCRdb's table, derived via immunoSEQ multiplex PCR, lists solely in-frame clones and lacks some. The table includes more than 1,200,000 clones, about 98.5% detected once. The sample taken for sequencing was naive CD4+ T cells sorted from blood. These receptors were taken from a man aged 25 to 40 in good health. Each CDR3 is given with its conserved first and last residue. D genes are given only for firm matches. Size tells how often a clone was seen (once, few, many) or the class of an expanded clone, and some rows leave it out.

length: 13; J: TRBJ2-7; D: -; size: -; V: TRBV28; CDR3: CASSTPSSYEQYF; DNA: TGTGCCAGCAGTACCCCGAGCTCCTACGAGCAGTACTTC
length: 14; J: TRBJ1-1; D: -; size: -; V: TRBV5-1; CDR3: CASSKDSMNTEAFF; DNA: TGCGCCAGCAGCAAGGACAGCATGAACACTGAAGCTTTCTTT
length: 17; J: TRBJ2-5; D: -; size: -; V: TRBV5-4; CDR3: CASSLGVQGPHTETQYF; DNA: TGTGCCAGCAGCTTGGGGGTTCAGGGCCCACATACGGAGACCCAGTACTTC
length: 16; J: TRBJ1-4; D: TRBD1; size: -; V: TRBV28; CDR3: CASSLSPGQGDEKLFF; DNA: TGTGCCAGCAGTTTATCCCCGGGACAGGGTGACGAAAAACTGTTTTTT
length: 11; J: TRBJ2-1; D: -; size: -; V: TRBV20-1; CDR3: CSPYRDREQFF; DNA: TGCAGTCCCTACCGGGATCGAGAGCAGTTCTTC
length: 15; J: TRBJ1-1; D: -; size: -; V: TRBV4-2; CDR3: CASSHSGLRETEAFF; DNA: TGTGCCAGCAGCCATTCGGGGCTGAGGGAGACTGAAGCTTTCTTT
length: 15; J: TRBJ1-5; D: -; size: -; V: TRBV6-1; CDR3: CASREQPYHNQPQHF; DNA: TGTGCCAGCAGGGAACAGCCTTACCACAATCAGCCCCAGCATTTT
length: 16; J: TRBJ2-2; D: TRBD1; size: -; V: TRBV30; CDR3: CAWSEYRGVYTGELFF; DNA: TGTGCCTGGAGTGAATACAGGGGTGTTTACACCGGGGAGCTGTTTTTT
length: 15; J: TRBJ2-1; D: -; size: -; V: TRBV18; CDR3: CASSPTTGNYNEQFF; DNA: TGTGCCAGCTCCCCGACCACAGGGAACTACAATGAGCAGTTCTTC
length: 12; J: TRBJ2-7; D: -; size: -; V: TRBV28; CDR3: CASSSGLGEQYF; DNA: TGTGCCAGCAGTAGCGGACTTGGCGAGCAGTACTTC
length: 17; J: TRBJ2-1; D: TRBD1; size: -; V: TRBV5-1; CDR3: CASSLVWVGQGYNEQFF; DNA: TGCGCCAGCAGCTTGGTTTGGGTCGGACAGGGCTACAATGAGCAGTTCTTC
length: 18; J: TRBJ2-5; D: -; size: -; V: TRBV11-2; CDR3: CASSHPLPGHQHQETQYF; DNA: TGTGCCAGCAGCCACCCTCTACCGGGACACCAACACCAAGAGACCCAGTACTTC
length: 16; J: TRBJ2-5; D: TRBD2; size: -; V: TRBV5-4; CDR3: CASSKPLAGRVETQYF; DNA: TGTGCCAGCAGCAAACCCCTAGCGGGACGAGTGGAGACCCAGTACTTC
length: 15; J: TRBJ1-4; D: -; size: -; V: TRBV5-1; CDR3: CASSPNPGQNEKLFF; DNA: TGCGCCAGCAGCCCCAATCCGGGACAAAATGAAAAACTGTTTTTT
length: 13; J: TRBJ2-1; D: TRBD2; size: -; V: TRBV11-3; CDR3: CASSRGDYNEQFF; DNA: TGTGCCAGCAGCCGGGGGGATTACAATGAGCAGTTCTTC
length: 17; J: TRBJ2-5; D: TRBD1; size: -; V: TRBV29-1; CDR3: CSVPGQGPLGPVETQYF; DNA: TGCAGCGTTCCGGGACAGGGGCCATTGGGGCCGGTTGAGACCCAGTACTTC
length: 16; J: TRBJ1-5; D: -; size: -; V: TRBV18; CDR3: CASSPQGTDSNQPQHF; DNA: TGTGCCAGCTCACCCCAGGGGACGGATAGCAATCAGCCCCAGCATTTT
length: 15; J: TRBJ1-1; D: -; size: -; V: TRBV6-5; CDR3: CASSYSKGTSTEAFF; DNA: TGTGCCAGCAGTTACTCGAAGGGGACGAGCACTGAAGCTTTCTTT
length: 13; J: TRBJ1-5; D: -; size: -; V: TRBV28; CDR3: CASRESWDRPQHF; DNA: TGTGCCAGCAGGGAAAGTTGGGACCGCCCCCAGCATTTT
length: 16; J: TRBJ1-4; D: TRBD1; size: -; V: TRBV4-3; CDR3: CASSQDYQGENEKLFF; DNA: TGCGCCAGCAGCCAGGATTATCAGGGGGAAAATGAAAAACTGTTTTTT
length: 13; J: TRBJ2-5; D: -; size: -; V: TRBV7-3; CDR3: CASSRTSGETQYF; DNA: TGTGCCAGCAGCAGGACCAGCGGAGAGACCCAGTACTTC
length: 14; J: TRBJ2-7; D: TRBD1; size: -; V: TRBV5-1; CDR3: CASSFTGVPYEQYF; DNA: TGCGCCAGCAGCTTCACAGGGGTCCCCTACGAGCAGTACTTC
length: 14; J: TRBJ2-7; D: -; size: -; V: TRBV6-1; CDR3: CASSLIPTANEQYF; DNA: TGTGCCAGCAGTCTTATACCAACGGCCAACGAGCAGTACTTC
length: 16; J: TRBJ1-4; D: -; size: -; V: TRBV7-6; CDR3: CASSTLVGATNEKLFF; DNA: TGTGCCAGCAGCACCCTCGTCGGGGCAACTAATGAAAAACTGTTTTTT
length: 16; J: TRBJ2-3; D: TRBD2; size: -; V: TRBV7-9; CDR3: CASSSKGTSGRHTQYF; DNA: TGTGCCAGCAGCTCGAAAGGGACTAGCGGGAGACATACGCAGTATTTT
length: 13; J: TRBJ1-1; D: -; size: -; V: TRBV18; CDR3: CASSPSPYTEAFF; DNA: TGTGCCAGCTCACCAAGTCCCTACACTGAAGCTTTCTTT
length: 15; J: TRBJ2-1; D: TRBD2; size: -; V: TRBV5-8; CDR3: CASSGGTMRNNEQFF; DNA: TGTGCCAGCAGCGGCGGGACTATGAGGAACAATGAGCAGTTCTTC
length: 15; J: TRBJ1-1; D: -; size: -; V: TRBV28; CDR3: CASRDGAPQNTEAFF; DNA: TGTGCCAGCAGGGACGGGGCGCCCCAGAACACTGAAGCTTTCTTT
length: 16; J: TRBJ2-1; D: TRBD2; size: -; V: TRBV5-1; CDR3: CASSSLGTSGKNEQFF; DNA: TGCGCCAGCAGCTCGCTCGGGACTAGCGGGAAGAATGAGCAGTTCTTC
length: 14; J: TRBJ2-5; D: -; size: -; V: TRBV5-1; CDR3: CASSPGTAQETQYF; DNA: TGCGCCAGCAGTCCGGGGACCGCACAAGAGACCCAGTACTTC
length: 14; J: TRBJ2-7; D: -; size: -; V: TRBV7-9; CDR3: CASSPRDIADEQYF; DNA: TGTGCCAGCAGCCCCCGGGACATCGCCGACGAGCAGTACTTC
length: 16; J: TRBJ2-6; D: -; size: -; V: TRBV6-5; CDR3: CASSYSLGSGANVLTF; DNA: TGTGCCAGCAGTTACTCCCTAGGGTCTGGGGCCAACGTCCTGACTTTC
length: 14; J: TRBJ2-2; D: -; size: -; V: TRBV18; CDR3: CASSPLVTTGELFF; DNA: TGTGCCAGCTCACCTCTCGTCACCACCGGGGAGCTGTTTTTT
length: 15; J: TRBJ2-7; D: -; size: -; V: TRBV15; CDR3: CATSITETLSYEQYF; DNA: TGTGCCACCAGCATAACAGAAACCCTTTCCTACGAGCAGTACTTC
length: 14; J: TRBJ2-7; D: -; size: -; V: TRBV6-6; CDR3: CASSYLGGVGEQYF; DNA: TGTGCCAGCAGTTACCTTGGGGGAGTTGGCGAGCAGTACTTC
length: 13; J: TRBJ2-7; D: -; size: -; V: TRBV18; CDR3: CASSAGWYYEQYF; DNA: TGTGCCAGCTCCGCAGGTTGGTACTACGAGCAGTACTTC
length: 13; J: TRBJ1-5; D: -; size: -; V: TRBV4-1; CDR3: CASSQEVRQPQHF; DNA: TGCGCCAGCAGCCAAGAGGTCCGGCAGCCCCAGCATTTT
length: 13; J: TRBJ2-1; D: -; size: -; V: TRBV7-2; CDR3: CASSLSSSRMQFF; DNA: TGTGCCAGCAGCTTATCGTCTTCTAGGATGCAGTTCTTC
length: 17; J: TRBJ2-1; D: TRBD2; size: -; V: TRBV5-1; CDR3: CASSLGLAGGFYNEQFF; DNA: TGCGCCAGCAGCTTAGGACTAGCGGGAGGGTTCTACAATGAGCAGTTCTTC
length: 17; J: TRBJ2-4; D: -; size: -; V: TRBV7-8; CDR3: CASSLYIETGAKNIQYF; DNA: TGTGCCAGCAGCTTATACATAGAAACAGGGGCCAAAAACATTCAGTACTTC
length: 11; J: TRBJ1-1; D: -; size: once; V: TRBV7-9; CDR3: CASSRLAEAFF; DNA: TGTGCCAGCAGCCGACTCGCTGAAGCTTTCTTT
length: 13; J: TRBJ2-7; D: TRBD2; size: -; V: TRBV6-5; CDR3: CASRPSGIYEQYF; DNA: TGTGCCAGCAGACCTAGCGGAATCTACGAGCAGTACTTC
length: 15; J: TRBJ1-1; D: -; size: -; V: TRBV5-4; CDR3: CASSSVGGTNTEAFF; DNA: TGTGCCAGCAGCTCCGTGGGGGGGACGAACACTGAAGCTTTCTTT
length: 19; J: TRBJ2-7; D: TRBD2; size: -; V: TRBV18; CDR3: CASSPPEREGPDWIYEQYF; DNA: TGTGCCAGCTCACCACCGGAGCGGGAGGGCCCGGATTGGATCTACGAGCAGTACTTC
length: 11; J: TRBJ1-2; D: -; size: -; V: TRBV5-1; CDR3: CATPDRPGYTF; DNA: TGCGCCACCCCGGACAGACCGGGCTACACCTTC
length: 13; J: TRBJ2-7; D: -; size: -; V: TRBV6-6; CDR3: CASSHQGTYEQYF; DNA: TGTGCCAGCAGCCACCAGGGTACCTACGAGCAGTACTTC
length: 13; J: TRBJ2-1; D: -; size: -; V: TRBV5-1; CDR3: CASSFGRYNEQFF; DNA: TGCGCCAGCAGCTTCGGACGGTACAATGAGCAGTTCTTC
length: 11; J: TRBJ2-7; D: -; size: few; V: TRBV28; CDR3: CASRTLYEQYF; DNA: TGTGCCAGCAGGACACTCTACGAGCAGTACTTC
length: 15; J: TRBJ1-1; D: -; size: -; V: TRBV7-9; CDR3: CASSRRTSAGTEAFF; DNA: TGTGCCAGCAGCCGACGGACATCGGCGGGCACTGAAGCTTTCTTT
length: 17; J: TRBJ2-7; D: TRBD2; size: -; V: TRBV9; CDR3: CASSPRLAGVFPHEQYF; DNA: TGTGCCAGCAGCCCGCGACTAGCGGGAGTTTTCCCCCACGAGCAGTACTTC
length: 13; J: TRBJ2-3; D: -; size: -; V: TRBV4-2; CDR3: CASSQAESTAQYF; DNA: TGTGCCAGCAGCCAAGCGGAAAGTACCGCGCAGTATTTT
length: 15; J: TRBJ1-5; D: -; size: -; V: TRBV27; CDR3: CASINREDVRQPQHF; DNA: TGTGCCAGCATCAACAGGGAAGATGTACGCCAGCCCCAGCATTTT
length: 16; J: TRBJ2-7; D: TRBD2; size: -; V: TRBV9; CDR3: CASSLHPSGRPYEQYF; DNA: TGTGCCAGCAGCCTACACCCTAGCGGGAGGCCCTACGAGCAGTACTTC
length: 14; J: TRBJ2-7; D: TRBD2; size: -; V: TRBV9; CDR3: CASSGGRAGYEQYF; DNA: TGTGCCAGCAGCGGAGGGAGGGCCGGGTACGAGCAGTACTTC
length: 15; J: TRBJ2-1; D: TRBD2; size: -; V: TRBV10-3; CDR3: CAISEVRPAGGEQFF; DNA: TGTGCCATCAGTGAAGTACGTCCAGCGGGAGGCGAGCAGTTCTTC